This is a list of T cell receptor beta chains from one sample in a study of CD8+ T cells in alopecia areata. The repertoire was sequenced with immunoSEQ multiplex PCR; TCRdb's copy has only in-frame clones and lacks some. The table has approximately 210,000 clones, around two fifths seen once; the top ten hold 2% to 3%. Source: CD4+ T cells sorted from blood, taken between weeks 36 and 40, from a patient treated with tofacitinib. The receptors come from a human donor with alopecia areata. CDR3s leave out the opening cysteine and the closing phenylalanine or tryptophan. Each record gives: D gene, V gene, J gene, CDR3 protein. D genes are given only for firm matches.

>TRBD1|TRBV2|TRBJ2-1
ASRIHPGQGFGEQF
>NA|TRBV11-2|TRBJ1-2
ASSPRRPGPSESYT
>NA|TRBV5-1|TRBJ2-1
ASSFGNEQF
>TRBD2|TRBV7-2|TRBJ2-1
ASSPGGDEQF
>TRBD1|TRBV5-1|TRBJ2-5
ASSRYRGQEETQY
>NA|TRBV14|TRBJ2-3
ASSPRVTDTQY
>NA|TRBV4-2|TRBJ2-7
ASSQDFYEQY
>TRBD2|TRBV28|TRBJ2-1
ASSPTSGRSNEQF
>NA|TRBV2|TRBJ2-1
ASSEANRVLGEQF
>TRBD2|TRBV25-1|TRBJ2-5
ASSDPGGKTQY
>TRBD2|TRBV7-2|TRBJ2-7
ASSLAGLVSYEQY
>NA|TRBV10-3|TRBJ2-3
AISRDGPVDTQY
>NA|TRBV7-6|TRBJ2-5
ASSLLRSWGETQY
>TRBD2|TRBV29-1|TRBJ2-3
SAGTSGITDTQY
>NA|TRBV4-1|TRBJ1-4
ASSPSEPGDEKLF
>NA|TRBV4-1|TRBJ1-5
ASSQVPVRADQPQH
>TRBD1|TRBV14|TRBJ2-3
ASSRGQGFTDTQY
>NA|TRBV27|TRBJ2-7
ASSLAMAGGYEQY
>NA|TRBV7-8|TRBJ1-5
ASSLASEGQPQH
>NA|TRBV28|TRBJ2-5
ASHAGSRETQY
>TRBD1|TRBV4-3|TRBJ2-7
ASSQSTGVTYEQY
>TRBD2|TRBV5-1|TRBJ2-5
ASSLAGLVAETQY
>TRBD1|TRBV30|TRBJ2-7
AWNHPGGTGGEQY
>TRBD1|TRBV7-9|TRBJ1-5
ASSPGGNQPQH
>NA|TRBV15|TRBJ2-7
ATSRGGDSYEQY
>TRBD2|TRBV7-2|TRBJ2-1
ASSSQSGSSYNEQF
>NA|TRBV29-1|TRBJ1-1
SVGLGLNTEAF
>NA|TRBV7-3|TRBJ1-3
ASGLTRGNTIY
>TRBD2|TRBV14|TRBJ2-7
ASSGGGRSYEQY
>NA|TRBV4-2|TRBJ2-7
ASSQADSWRYEQY
>NA|TRBV28|TRBJ1-2
ASSLVAGRYGYT
>NA|TRBV18|TRBJ2-7
ASSPREGDEQY
>NA|TRBV27|TRBJ2-7
ASSSRNGYEQY
>NA|TRBV7-2|TRBJ1-1
ASSPPWAVNTEAF
>NA|TRBV6-5|TRBJ1-2
ASSEGRDAGYT
>TRBD2|TRBV15|TRBJ2-7
ATSKKRREAYEQY
>NA|TRBV29-1|TRBJ2-5
SVTISNSKETQY
>NA|TRBV29-1|TRBJ1-1
SVEGNTEAF
>NA|TRBV7-6|TRBJ2-5
ASSLDRVETQY
>NA|TRBV29-1|TRBJ1-1
SVALDRLNTEAF
>NA|TRBV7-9|TRBJ2-7
ASSLLGLTYEQY
>TRBD2|TRBV29-1|TRBJ2-5
SVELTSGLAVGETQY
>NA|TRBV13|TRBJ2-4
ASSLSGSGNIQY
>TRBD1|TRBV2|TRBJ1-5
AITRDRDQPQH
>NA|TRBV29-1|TRBJ1-2
SAGYRDGYGYT
>NA|TRBV30|TRBJ2-3
AWNEGSTDTQY
>NA|TRBV7-2|TRBJ2-2
ASSLGPRSGELF
>TRBD2|TRBV7-9|TRBJ2-7
ASSLPGGPSNEQY
>NA|TRBV6-1|TRBJ2-7
ASSETWTPYEQY
>NA|TRBV4-1|TRBJ2-2
ASSHVQGGRNTGELF
>NA|TRBV7-2|TRBJ2-7
ASSKGVGGSREQY
>TRBD2|TRBV6-6|TRBJ2-3
ASSYRLADHTDTQY
>NA|TRBV7-3|TRBJ1-6
ASSLNGPGNSPLH
>NA|TRBV4-3|TRBJ2-1
ASSQVAQGVGNEQF
>TRBD1|TRBV7-9|TRBJ1-4
ASSPDIDRDLF
>NA|TRBV6-5|TRBJ1-2
ASSYGSRTNYGYT
>NA|TRBV6-6|TRBJ1-1
ASSYVQSEAF
>NA|TRBV30|TRBJ2-7
AWSVGDEQY